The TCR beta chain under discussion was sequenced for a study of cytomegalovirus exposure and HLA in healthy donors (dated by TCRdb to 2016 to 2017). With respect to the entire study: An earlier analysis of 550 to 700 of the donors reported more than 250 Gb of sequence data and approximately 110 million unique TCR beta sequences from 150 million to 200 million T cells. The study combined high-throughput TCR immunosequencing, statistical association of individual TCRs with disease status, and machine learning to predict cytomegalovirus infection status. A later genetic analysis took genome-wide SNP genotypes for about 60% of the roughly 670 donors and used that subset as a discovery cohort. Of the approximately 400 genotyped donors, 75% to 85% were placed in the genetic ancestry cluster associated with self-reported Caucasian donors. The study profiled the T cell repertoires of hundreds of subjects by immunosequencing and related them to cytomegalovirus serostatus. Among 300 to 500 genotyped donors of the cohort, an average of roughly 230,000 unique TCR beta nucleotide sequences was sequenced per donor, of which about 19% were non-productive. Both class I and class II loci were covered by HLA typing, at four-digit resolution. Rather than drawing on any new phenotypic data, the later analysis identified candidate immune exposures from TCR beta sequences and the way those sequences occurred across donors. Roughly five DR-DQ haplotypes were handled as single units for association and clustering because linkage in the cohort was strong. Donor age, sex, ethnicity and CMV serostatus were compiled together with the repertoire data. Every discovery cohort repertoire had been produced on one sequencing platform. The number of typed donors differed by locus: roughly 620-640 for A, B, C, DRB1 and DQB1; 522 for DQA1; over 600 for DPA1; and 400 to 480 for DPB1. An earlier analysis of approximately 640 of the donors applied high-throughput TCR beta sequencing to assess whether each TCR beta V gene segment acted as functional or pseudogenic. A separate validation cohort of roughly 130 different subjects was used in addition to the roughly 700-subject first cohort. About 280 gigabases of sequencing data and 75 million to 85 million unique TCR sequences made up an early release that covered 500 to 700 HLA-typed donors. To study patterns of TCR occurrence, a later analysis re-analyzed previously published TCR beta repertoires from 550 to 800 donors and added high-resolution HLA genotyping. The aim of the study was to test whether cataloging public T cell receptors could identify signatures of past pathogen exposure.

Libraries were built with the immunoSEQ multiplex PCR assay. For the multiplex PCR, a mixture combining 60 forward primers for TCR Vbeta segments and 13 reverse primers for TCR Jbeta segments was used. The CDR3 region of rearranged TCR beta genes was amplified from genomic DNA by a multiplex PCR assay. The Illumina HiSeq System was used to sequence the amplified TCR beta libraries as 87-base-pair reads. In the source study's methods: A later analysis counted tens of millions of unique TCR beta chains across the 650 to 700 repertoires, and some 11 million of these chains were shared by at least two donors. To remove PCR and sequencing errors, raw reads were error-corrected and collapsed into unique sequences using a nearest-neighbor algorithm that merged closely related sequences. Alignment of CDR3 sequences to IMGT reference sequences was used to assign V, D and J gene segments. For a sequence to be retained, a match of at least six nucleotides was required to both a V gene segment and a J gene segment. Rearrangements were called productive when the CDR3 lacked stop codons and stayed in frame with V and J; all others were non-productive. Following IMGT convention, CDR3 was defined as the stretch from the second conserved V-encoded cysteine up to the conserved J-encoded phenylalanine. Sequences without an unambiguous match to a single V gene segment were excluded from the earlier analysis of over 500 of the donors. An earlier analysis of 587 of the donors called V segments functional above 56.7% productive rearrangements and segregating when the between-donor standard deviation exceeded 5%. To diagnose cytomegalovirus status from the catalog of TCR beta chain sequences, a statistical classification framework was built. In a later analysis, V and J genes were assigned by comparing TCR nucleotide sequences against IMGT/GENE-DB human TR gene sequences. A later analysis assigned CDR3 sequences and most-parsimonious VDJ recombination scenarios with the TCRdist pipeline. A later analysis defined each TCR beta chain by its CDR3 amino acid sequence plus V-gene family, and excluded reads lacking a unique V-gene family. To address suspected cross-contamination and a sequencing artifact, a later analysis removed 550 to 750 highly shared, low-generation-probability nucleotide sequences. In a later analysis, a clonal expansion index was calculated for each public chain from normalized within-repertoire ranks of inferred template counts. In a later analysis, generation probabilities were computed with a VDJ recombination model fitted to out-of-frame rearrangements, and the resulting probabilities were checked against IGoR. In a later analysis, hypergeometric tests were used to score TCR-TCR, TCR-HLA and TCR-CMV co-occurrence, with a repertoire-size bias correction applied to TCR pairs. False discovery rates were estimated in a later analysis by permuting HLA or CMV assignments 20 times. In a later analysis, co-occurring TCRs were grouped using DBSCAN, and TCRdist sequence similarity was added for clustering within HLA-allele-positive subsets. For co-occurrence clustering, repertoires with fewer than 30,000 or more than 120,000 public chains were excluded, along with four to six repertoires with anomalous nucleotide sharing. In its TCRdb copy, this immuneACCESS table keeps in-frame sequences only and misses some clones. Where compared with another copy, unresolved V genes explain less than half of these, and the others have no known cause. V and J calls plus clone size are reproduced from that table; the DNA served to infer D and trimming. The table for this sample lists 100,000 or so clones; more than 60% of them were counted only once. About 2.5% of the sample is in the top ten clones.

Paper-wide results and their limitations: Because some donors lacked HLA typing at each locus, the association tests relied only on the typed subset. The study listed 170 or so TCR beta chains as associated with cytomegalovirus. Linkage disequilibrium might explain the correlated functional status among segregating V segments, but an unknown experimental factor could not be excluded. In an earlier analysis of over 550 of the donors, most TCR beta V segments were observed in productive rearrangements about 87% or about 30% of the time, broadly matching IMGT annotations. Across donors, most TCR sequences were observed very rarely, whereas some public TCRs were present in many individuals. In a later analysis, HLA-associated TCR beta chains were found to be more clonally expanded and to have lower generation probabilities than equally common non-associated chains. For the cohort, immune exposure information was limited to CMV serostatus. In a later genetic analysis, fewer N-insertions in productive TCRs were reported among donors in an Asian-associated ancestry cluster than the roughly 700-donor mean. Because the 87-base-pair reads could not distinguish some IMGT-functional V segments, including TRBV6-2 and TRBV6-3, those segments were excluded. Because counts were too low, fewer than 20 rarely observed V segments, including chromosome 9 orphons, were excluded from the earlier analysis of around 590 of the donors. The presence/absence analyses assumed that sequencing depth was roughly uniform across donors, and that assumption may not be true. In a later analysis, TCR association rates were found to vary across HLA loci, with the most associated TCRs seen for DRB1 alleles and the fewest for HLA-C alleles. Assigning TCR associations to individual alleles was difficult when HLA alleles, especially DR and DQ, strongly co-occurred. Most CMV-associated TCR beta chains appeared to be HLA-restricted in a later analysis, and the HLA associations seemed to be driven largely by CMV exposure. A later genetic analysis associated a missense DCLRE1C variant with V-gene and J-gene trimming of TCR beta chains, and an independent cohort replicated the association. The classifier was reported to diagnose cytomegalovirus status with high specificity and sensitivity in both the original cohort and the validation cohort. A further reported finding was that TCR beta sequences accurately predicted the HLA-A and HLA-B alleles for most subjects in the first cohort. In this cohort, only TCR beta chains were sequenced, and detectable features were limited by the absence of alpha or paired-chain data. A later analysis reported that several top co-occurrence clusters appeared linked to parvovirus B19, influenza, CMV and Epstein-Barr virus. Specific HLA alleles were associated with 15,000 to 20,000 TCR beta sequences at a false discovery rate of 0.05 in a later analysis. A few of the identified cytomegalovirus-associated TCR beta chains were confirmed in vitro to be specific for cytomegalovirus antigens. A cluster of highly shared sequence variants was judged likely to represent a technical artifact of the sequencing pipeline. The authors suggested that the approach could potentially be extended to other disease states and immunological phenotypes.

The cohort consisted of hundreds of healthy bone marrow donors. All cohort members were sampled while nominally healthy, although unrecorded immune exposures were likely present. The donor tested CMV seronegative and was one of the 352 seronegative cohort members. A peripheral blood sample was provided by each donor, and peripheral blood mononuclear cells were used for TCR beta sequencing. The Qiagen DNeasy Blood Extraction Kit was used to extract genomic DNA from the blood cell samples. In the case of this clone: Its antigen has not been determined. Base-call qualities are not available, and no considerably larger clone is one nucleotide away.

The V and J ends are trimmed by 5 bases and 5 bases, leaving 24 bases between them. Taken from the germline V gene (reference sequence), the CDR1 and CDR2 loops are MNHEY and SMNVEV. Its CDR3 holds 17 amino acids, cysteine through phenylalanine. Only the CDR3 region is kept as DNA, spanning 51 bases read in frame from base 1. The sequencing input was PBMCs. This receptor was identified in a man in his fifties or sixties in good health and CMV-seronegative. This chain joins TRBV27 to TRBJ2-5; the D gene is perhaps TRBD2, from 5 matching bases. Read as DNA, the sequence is TGTGCCAGCAGTCCGCATCTCCTCCAGCGGCTCGTCGAGACCCAGTACTTC. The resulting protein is CASSPHLLQRLVETQYF.